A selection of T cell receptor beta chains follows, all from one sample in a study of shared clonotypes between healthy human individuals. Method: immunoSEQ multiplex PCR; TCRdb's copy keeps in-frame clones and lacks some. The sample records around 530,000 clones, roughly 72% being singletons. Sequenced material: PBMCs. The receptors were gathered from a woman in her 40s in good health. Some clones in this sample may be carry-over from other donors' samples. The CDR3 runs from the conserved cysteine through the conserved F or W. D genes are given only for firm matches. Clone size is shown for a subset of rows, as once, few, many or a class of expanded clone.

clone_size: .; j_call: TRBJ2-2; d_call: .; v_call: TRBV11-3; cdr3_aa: CASSRASSVTGELFF; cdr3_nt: TGTGCCAGCAGTCGGGCCTCTAGCGTCACCGGGGAGCTGTTTTTT
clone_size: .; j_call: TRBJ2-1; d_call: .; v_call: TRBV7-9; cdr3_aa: CASSPSSYNEQFF; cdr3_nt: TGTGCCAGCAGCCCGAGCTCCTACAATGAGCAGTTCTTC
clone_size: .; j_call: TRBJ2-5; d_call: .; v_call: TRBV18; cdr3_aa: CASSPRLGDEKPVIQETQYF; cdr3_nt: TGTGCCAGCTCACCAAGACTAGGAGACGAGAAACCAGTGATCCAAGAGACCCAGTACTTC
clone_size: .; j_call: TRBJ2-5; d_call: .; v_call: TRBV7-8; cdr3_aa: CASSIMETQYF; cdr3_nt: TGTGCCAGCAGCATAATGGAGACCCAGTACTTC
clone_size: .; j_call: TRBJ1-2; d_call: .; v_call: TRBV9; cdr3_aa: CASSREVADGYTF; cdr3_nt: TGTGCCAGCAGCCGGGAGGTCGCGGATGGCTACACCTTC
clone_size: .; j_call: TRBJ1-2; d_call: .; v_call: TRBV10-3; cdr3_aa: CAISESSQAGGGYTF; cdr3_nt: TGTGCCATCAGTGAGTCGAGCCAGGCCGGAGGTGGCTACACCTTC
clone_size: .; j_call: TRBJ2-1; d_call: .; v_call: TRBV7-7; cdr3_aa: CASSSGIDNEQFF; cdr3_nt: TGTGCTAGCAGCTCGGGTATCGACAATGAGCAGTTCTTC
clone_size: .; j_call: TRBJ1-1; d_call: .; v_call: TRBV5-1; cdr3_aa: CASSLEGQGTEAFF; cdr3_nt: TGCGCCAGCAGCTTGGAGGGGCAGGGCACTGAAGCTTTCTTT
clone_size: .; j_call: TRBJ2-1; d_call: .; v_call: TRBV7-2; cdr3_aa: CASSPMLPGTFEQFF; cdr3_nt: TGTGCCAGCAGCCCTATGCTCCCTGGGACATTTGAGCAGTTCTTC
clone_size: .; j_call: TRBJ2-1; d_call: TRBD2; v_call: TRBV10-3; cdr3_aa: CAISESRVTSGRLRNEQFF; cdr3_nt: TGTGCCATCAGTGAGTCGAGGGTTACTAGCGGGAGACTAAGGAATGAGCAGTTCTTC
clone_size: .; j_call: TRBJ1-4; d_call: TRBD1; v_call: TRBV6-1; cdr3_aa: CASSATGGAGEKLFF; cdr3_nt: TGTGCCAGCAGTGCCACAGGGGGCGCCGGTGAAAAACTGTTTTTT
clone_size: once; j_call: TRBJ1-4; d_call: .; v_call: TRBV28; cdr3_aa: CASSPPGHEKLFF; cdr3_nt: TGTGCCAGCAGTCCCCCCGGACACGAAAAACTGTTTTTT
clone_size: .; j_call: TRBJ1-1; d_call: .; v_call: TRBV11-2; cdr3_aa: CASSFGENTEAFF; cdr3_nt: TGTGCCAGCAGCTTCGGAGAGAACACTGAAGCTTTCTTT
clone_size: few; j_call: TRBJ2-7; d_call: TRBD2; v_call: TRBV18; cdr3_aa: CASSGLAGSSYEQYF; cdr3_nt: TGTGCCAGTTCCGGCCTAGCGGGTTCTTCCTACGAGCAGTACTTC
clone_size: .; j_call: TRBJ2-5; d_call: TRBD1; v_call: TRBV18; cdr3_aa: CASSYLPTGSPQETQYF; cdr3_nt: TGTGCCAGCTCATATTTGCCGACAGGGTCCCCCCAAGAGACCCAGTACTTC
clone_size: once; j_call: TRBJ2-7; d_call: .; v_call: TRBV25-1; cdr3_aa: CASSGLGLPSYEQYF; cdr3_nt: TGTGCCAGCAGTGGCCTTGGACTACCCTCCTACGAGCAGTACTTC
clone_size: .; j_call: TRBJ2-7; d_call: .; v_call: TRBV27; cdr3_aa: CASSLGAYYEQYF; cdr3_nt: TGTGCCAGCAGTCTAGGGGCCTACTACGAGCAGTACTTC
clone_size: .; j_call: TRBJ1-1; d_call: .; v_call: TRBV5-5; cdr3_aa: CASSLDTLGNTEAFF; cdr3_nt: TGTGCCAGCAGCCTTGACACCCTAGGGAACACTGAAGCTTTCTTT